The 2 T cell receptor beta chains given below trace back to one sample, sequenced in a study of T cells in Graves' hyperthyroidism and ophthalmopathy. The CDR3 regions of TCR beta were amplified from RNA transcripts. Primed by the HTBI set, a first-round RT-PCR was run on the TCR CDR3. TCRdb reprocessed the multiplex PCR reads with MiXCR, giving one entry per CDR3 protein. Of around 690,000 distinct CDR3 sequences listed, 17% are singletons. The sequencing input was blood. These receptors were obtained from a man in his fifties or sixties with Graves' hyperthyroidism.

This chain links TRBV28 with TRBJ1-4, with D tentatively TRBD1 (6 bases). The ends were cut back, 6 bases at V and 7 bases at J, with 15 bases in the middle. Per the germline V gene, CDR1 is MDHEN and CDR2 is SYDVKM. The CDR3 has 14 amino acids. CDR3: CASSRRKGGEKLFF. The CDR3 nucleotides read TGTGCCAGCAGCCGACGGAAAGGGGGTGAAAAACTGTTTTTT.

This clonotype was observed many times. V usage is TRBV9 and J usage is TRBJ2-7; unclear D gene. The CDR3 consists of 13 residues. V was pared by 3 bases and J by 3 bases, with 10 bases between. Germline CDR1 reads SGDLS; CDR2 reads YYNGEE. The CDR3 DNA reads as TGTGCCAGCAGCGCCGGACCCCACTACGAGCAGTACTTC. As protein: CASSAGPHYEQYF. The full variable domain, in which reference TRBV9 and TRBJ2-7 provide the parts outside the CDR3, is DSGVTQTPKHLITATGQRVTLRCSPRSGDLSVYWYQQSLDQGLQFLIQYYNGEERAKGNILERFSAQQFPDLHSELNLSSLELGDSALYFCASSAGPHYEQYFGPGTRLTVT.